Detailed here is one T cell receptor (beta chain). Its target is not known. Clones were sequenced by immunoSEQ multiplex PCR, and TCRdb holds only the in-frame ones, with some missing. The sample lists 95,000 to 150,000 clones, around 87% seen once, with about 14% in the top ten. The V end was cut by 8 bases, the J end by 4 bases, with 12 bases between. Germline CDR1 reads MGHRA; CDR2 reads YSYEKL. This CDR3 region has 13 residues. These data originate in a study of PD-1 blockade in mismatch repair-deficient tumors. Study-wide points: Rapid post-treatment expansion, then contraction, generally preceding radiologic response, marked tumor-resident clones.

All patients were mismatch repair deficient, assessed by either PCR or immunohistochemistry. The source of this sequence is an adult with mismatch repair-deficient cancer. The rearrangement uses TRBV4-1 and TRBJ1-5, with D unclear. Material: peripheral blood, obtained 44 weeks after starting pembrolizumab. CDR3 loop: CASGRRWNQPQHF. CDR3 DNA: TGCGCCAGCGGAAGACGGTGGAATCAGCCCCAGCATTTT.